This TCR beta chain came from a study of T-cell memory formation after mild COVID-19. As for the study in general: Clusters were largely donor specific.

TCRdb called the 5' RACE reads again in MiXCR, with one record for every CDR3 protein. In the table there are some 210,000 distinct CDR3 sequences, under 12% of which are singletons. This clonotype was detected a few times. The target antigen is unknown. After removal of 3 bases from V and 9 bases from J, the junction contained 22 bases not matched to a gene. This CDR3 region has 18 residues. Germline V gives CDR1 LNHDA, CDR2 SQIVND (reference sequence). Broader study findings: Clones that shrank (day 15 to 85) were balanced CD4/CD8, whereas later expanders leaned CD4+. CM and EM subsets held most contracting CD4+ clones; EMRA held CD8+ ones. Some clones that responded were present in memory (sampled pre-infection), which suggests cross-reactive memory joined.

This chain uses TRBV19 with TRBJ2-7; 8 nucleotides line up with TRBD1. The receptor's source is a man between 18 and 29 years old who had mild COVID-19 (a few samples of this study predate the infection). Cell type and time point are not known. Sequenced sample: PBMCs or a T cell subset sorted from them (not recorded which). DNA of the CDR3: TGTGCCAGTAGTATGAGGACCCTCGGGACAGGTGCCTTACTACCGCAGTACTTC. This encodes CASSMRTLGTGALLPQYF.